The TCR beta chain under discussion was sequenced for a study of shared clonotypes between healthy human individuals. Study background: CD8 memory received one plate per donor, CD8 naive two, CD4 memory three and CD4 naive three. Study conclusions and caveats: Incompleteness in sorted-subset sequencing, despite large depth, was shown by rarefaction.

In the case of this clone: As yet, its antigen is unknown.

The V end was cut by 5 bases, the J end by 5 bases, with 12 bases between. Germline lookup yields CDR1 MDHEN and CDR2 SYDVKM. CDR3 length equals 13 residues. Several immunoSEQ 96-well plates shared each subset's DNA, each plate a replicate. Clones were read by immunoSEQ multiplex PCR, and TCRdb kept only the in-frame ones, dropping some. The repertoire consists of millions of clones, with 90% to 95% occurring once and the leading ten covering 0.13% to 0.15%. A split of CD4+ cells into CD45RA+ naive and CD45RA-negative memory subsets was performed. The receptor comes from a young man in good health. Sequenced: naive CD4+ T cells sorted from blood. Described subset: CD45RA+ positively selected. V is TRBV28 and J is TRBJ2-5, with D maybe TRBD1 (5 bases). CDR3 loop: CASSARDSETQYF. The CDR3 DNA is TGTGCCAGCAGTGCCAGGGATAGCGAGACCCAGTACTTC.